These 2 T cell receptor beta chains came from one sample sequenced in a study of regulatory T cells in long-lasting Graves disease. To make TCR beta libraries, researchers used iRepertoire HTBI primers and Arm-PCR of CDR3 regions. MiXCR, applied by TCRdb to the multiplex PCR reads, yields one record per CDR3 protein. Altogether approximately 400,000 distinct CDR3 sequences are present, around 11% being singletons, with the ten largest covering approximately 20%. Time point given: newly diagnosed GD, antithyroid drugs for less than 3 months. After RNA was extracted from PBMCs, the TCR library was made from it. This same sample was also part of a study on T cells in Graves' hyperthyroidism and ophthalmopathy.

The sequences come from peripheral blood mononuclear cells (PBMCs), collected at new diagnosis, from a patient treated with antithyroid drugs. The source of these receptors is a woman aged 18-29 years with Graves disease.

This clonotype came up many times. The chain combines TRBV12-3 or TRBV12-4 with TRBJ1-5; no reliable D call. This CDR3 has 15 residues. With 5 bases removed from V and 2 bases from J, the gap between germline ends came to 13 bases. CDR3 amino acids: CASSVLPLGNQPQHF. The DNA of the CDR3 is TGTGCCAGCAGTGTCCTGCCTCTGGGCAATCAGCCCCAGCATTTT.

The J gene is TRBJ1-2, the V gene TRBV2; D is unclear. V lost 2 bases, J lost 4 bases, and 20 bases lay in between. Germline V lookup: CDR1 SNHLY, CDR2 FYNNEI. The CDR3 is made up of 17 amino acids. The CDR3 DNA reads TGTGCCAGCAGTGAAAAGAGGGCAGCGTCATCCATCTATGGCTACACCTTC. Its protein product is CASSEKRAASSIYGYTF.